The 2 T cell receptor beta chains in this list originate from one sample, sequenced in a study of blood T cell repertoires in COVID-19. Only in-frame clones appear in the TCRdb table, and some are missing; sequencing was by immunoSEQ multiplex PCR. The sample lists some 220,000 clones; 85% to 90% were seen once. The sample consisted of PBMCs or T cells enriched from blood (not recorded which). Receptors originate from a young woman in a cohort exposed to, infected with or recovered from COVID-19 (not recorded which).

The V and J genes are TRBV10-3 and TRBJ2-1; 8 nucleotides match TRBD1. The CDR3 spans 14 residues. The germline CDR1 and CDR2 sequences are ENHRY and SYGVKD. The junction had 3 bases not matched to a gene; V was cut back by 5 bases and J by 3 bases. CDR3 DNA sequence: TGTGCCATCAGTACGGGGACAGGCTACAATGAGCAGTTCTTC. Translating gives CAISTGTGYNEQFF.

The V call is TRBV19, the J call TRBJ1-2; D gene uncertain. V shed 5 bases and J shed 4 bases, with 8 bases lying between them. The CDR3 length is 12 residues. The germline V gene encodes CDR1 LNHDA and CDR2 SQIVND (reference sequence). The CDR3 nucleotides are TGTGCCAGTAGTCTCCTCGGCTATGGCTACACCTTC. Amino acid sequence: CASSLLGYGYTF. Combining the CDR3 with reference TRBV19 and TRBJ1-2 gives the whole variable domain DGGITQSPKYLFRKEGQNVTLSCEQNLNHDAMYWYRQDPGQGLRLIYYSQIVNDFQKGDIAEGYSVSREKKESFPLTVTSAQKNPTAFYLCASSLLGYGYTFGSGTRLTVV.